The clone carrying this T cell receptor (beta chain) was seen just once. Antigen unknown. Per sample, extraction of total RNA gave at least 5.5 micrograms in every case. The data derive from a study of blood T cells in healthy people across ages. The V end was cut by 8 bases, the J end by 7 bases, with 20 bases between. Germline V gives CDR1 LGHDT, CDR2 YNNKEL (reference sequence). There are 14 residues in the CDR3. Overall study findings and caveats: Unknown donor CMV status possibly confounded expanded clonotype changes. When set beside aged donors, long-lived donors presented more naive CD4+ cells and higher diversity.

A second PCR of roughly 7 to 11 cycles used a sample-barcoded 5' primer and a J-beta primer mix. MiXCR, applied by TCRdb to the 5' RACE reads, yields one record per CDR3 protein. The profile shows roughly 2 million distinct CDR3 sequences, about 50% of them singletons. The sequenced sample was blood. The chain combines TRBV3-1 with TRBJ2-5, with D possibly called TRBD1 or TRBD2 (5 bases each). The sequence was obtained from a woman aged 40 to 50 in good health. CDR3 nucleotide sequence: TGTGCCAGCGGACTGGGGCTGGCACAGGTGACCCAGTACTTC. It is translated as CASGLGLAQVTQYF.